Ten or more counts support the clone carrying this TCR beta chain. Its matching antigen is unknown. The sample is drawn from a study of T cells in Graves' hyperthyroidism and ophthalmopathy. General study results and limits: Before onset, by a median of approximately 6.8 months, the model predicted ophthalmopathy.

RNA transcripts provided the source from which TCR beta CDR3 regions were amplified. HTBI primers were used for first-round RT-PCR of the TCR CDR3. Via MiXCR, TCRdb re-called the multiplex PCR reads, giving one row per CDR3 protein. Among hundreds of thousands of distinct CDR3 sequences, about 45% were seen once, and the ten largest hold roughly 8.2%. The origin of this receptor is a woman younger than 30 with Graves' hyperthyroidism. Source material: peripheral blood or thyroid tissue (not recorded which).

CDR3 residues: CASSLSGMDTEAFF. DNA for the CDR3: TGCGCCAGCAGCTTGTCCGGGATGGACACTGAAGCTTTCTTT. The gene calls are TRBV5-1 and TRBJ1-1; D uncertain. CDR1 is SGHRS, CDR2 YFSETQ, per germline. The V and J ends lost 1 base and 3 bases respectively, with 10 bases between them. The CDR3 totals 14 residues.